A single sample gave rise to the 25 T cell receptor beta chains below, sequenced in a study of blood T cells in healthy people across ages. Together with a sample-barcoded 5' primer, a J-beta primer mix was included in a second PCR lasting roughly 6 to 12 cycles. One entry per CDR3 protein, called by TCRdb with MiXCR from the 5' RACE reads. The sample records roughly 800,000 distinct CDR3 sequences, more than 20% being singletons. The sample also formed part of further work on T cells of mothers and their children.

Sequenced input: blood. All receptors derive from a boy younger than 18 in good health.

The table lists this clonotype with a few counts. The CDR3, as DNA: TGCGCCAGCAGCTTGGAACAGCCAGCCCAAGAGACCCAGTACTTC. Its protein is CASSLEQPAQETQYF. The chain employs TRBV5-1 and TRBJ2-5; D gene ambiguous. The CDR3 extends over 15 amino acids. Germline CDR1 reads SGHRS; CDR2 reads YFSETQ. Trimming removed 0 bases at V and 1 base at J, with 10 bases between. Supplemented by reference TRBV5-1 and TRBJ2-5, the full variable domain reads KAGVTQTPRYLIKTRGQQVTLSCSPISGHRSVSWYQQTPGQGLQFLFEYFSETQRNKGNFPGRFSGRQFSNSRSEMNVSTLELGDSALYLCASSLEQPAQETQYFGPGTRLLVL.

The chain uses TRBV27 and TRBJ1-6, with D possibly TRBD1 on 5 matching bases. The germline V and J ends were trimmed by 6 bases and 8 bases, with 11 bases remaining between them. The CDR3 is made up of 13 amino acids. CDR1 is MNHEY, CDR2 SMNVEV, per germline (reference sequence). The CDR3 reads CASSLGGDSPLHF. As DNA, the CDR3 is TGTGCCAGCAGCCTTGGGGGGGATTCACCCCTCCACTTT.

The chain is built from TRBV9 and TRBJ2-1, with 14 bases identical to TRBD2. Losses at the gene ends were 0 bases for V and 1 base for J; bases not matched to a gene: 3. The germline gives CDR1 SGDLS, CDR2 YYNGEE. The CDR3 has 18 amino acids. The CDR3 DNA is TGTGCCAGCAGCGTAGCCGGGACTAGCGGGAGTTCCTACAATGAGCAGTTCTTC. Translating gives CASSVAGTSGSSYNEQFF.

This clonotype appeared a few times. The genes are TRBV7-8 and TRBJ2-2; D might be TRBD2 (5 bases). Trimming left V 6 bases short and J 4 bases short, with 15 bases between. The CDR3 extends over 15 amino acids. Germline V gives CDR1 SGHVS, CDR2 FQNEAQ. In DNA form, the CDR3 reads TGTGCCAGCAGTCAGCCGGAGGACGGCACCGGGGAGCTGTTTTTT. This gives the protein CASSQPEDGTGELFF.

CDR3 nucleotides: TGTGCCAGCAGTGAAGACCTCGGGGTCGGTCACGAGCAGTACTTC. Translation gives CASSEDLGVGHEQYF. V usage is TRBV2 and J usage is TRBJ2-7; TRBD2 might be the D (5 bases). Trimming shortened V by 1 base and J by 5 bases, and 15 bases separated the two germline ends. The CDR3 length is 15 residues. Germline assignment: CDR1 SNHLY and CDR2 FYNNEI.

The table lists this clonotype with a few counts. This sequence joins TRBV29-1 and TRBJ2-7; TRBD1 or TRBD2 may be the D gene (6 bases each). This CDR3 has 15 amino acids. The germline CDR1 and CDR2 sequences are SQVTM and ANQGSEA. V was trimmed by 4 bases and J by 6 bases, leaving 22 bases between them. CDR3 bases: TGCAGCGTTGGAGCCGGGGGCCGACCGGGGACCGAGCAGTACTTC. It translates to CSVGAGGRPGTEQYF.

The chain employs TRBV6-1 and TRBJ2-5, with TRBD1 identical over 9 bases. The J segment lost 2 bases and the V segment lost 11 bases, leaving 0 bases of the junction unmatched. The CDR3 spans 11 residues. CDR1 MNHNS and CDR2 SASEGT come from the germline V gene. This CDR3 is CAGQGQETQYF. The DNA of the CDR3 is TGTGCCGGACAGGGGCAAGAGACCCAGTACTTC.

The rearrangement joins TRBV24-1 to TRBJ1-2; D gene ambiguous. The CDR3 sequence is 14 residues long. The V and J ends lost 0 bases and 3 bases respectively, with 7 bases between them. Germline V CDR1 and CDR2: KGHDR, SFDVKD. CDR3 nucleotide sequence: TGTGCCACCAGTGATTTGGACGGATACTATGGCTACACCTTC. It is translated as CATSDLDGYYGYTF.

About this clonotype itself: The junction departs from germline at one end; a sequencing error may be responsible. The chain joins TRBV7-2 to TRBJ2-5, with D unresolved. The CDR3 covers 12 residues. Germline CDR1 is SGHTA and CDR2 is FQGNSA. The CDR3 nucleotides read TGTGCCAGCAGCTTCGGACGCTACGGTGAGTTCTTC. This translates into CASSFGRYGEFF.

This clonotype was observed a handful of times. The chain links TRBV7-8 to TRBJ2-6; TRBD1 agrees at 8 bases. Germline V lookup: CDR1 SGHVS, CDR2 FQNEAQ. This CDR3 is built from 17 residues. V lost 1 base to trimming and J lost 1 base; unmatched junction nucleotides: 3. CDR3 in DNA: TGTGCCAGCAGCTTAGTGGACAGGGCATCTGGGGCCAACGTCCTGACTTTC. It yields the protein CASSLVDRASGANVLTF. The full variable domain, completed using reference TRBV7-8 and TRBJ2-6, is GAGVSQSPRYKVAKRGQDVALRCDPISGHVSLFWYQQALGQGPEFLTYFQNEAQLDKSGLPSDRFFAERPEGSVSTLKIQRTQQEDSAVYLCASSLVDRASGANVLTFGAGSRLTVL.

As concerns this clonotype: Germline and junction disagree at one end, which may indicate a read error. This CDR3 is CSARDYTQSTHTQYF. CDR3 in DNA: TGCAGTGCTAGAGATTACACGCAGAGCACACATACGCAGTATTTT. The chain carries TRBV20-1 and TRBJ2-3; D is ambiguous. The CDR3 has 15 residues. Germline CDR1 and CDR2: DFQATT and SNEGSKA (reference sequence).

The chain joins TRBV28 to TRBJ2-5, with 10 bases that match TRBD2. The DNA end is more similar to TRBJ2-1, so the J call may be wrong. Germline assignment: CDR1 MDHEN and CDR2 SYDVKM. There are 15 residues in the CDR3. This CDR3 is CASSQAGGSQVEQFF. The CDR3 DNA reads TGTGCCAGCAGTCAAGCGGGAGGGTCACAAGTTGAGCAGTTCTTC.

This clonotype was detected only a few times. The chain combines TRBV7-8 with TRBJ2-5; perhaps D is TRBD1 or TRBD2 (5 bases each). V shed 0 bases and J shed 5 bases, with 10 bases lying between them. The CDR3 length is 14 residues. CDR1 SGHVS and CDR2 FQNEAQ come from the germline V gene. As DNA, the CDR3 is TGTGCCAGCAGCTTAGCGGGGGTTTGGGAGACCCAGTACTTC. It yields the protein CASSLAGVWETQYF.

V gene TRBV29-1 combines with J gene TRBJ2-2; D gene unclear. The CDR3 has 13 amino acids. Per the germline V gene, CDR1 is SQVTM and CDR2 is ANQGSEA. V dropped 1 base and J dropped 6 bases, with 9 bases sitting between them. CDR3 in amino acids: CSVEGFDAGELFF. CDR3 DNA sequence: TGCAGCGTTGAAGGATTTGACGCCGGGGAGCTGTTTTTT.

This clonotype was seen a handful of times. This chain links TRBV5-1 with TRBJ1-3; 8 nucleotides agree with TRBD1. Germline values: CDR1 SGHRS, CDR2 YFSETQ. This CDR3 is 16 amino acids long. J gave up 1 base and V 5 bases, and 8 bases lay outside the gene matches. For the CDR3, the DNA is TGCGCCAGCAGAAGCGGACAGGGTCTATCTGGAAACACCATATATTTT. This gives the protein CASRSGQGLSGNTIYF.

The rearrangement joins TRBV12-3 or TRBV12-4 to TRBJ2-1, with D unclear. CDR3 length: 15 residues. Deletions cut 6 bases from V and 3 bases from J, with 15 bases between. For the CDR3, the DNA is TGTGCCAGCAGCCCCGAAGGTAGCCTCTACAATGAGCAGTTCTTC. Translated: CASSPEGSLYNEQFF.

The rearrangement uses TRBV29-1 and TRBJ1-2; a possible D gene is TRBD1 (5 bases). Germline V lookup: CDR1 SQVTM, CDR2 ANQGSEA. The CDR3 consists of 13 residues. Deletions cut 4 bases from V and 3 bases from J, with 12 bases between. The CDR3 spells CSVALREDYGYTF. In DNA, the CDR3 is TGCAGCGTTGCCCTCAGGGAGGACTATGGCTACACCTTC.

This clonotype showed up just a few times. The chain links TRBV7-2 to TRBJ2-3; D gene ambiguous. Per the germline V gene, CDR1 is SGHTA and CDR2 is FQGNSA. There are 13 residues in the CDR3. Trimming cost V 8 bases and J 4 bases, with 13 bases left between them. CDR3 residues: CASGPGLADTQYF. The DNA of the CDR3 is TGTGCCAGCGGCCCGGGCCTTGCAGATACGCAGTATTTT.

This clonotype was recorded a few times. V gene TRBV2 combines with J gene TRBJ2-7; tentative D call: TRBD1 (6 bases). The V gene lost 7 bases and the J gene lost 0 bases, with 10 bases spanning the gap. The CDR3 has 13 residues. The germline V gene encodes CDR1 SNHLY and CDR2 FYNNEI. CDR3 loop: CASKGDGSYEQYF. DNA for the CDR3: TGTGCCAGCAAGGGGGACGGCTCCTACGAGCAGTACTTC.

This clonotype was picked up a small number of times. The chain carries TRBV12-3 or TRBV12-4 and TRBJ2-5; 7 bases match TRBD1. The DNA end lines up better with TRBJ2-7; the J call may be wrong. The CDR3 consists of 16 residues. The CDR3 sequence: CASSLGQAKPSYEQYF. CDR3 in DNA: TGTGCCAGCAGCCTCGGACAGGCGAAGCCTTCCTACGAGCAGTACTTC.

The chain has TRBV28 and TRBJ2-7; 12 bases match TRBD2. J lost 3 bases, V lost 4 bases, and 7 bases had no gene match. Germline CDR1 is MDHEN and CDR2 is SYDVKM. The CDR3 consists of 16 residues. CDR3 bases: TGTGCCAGCAGTTCCACCAGACTAGCGGGAGTCTACGAGCAGTACTTC. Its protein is CASSSTRLAGVYEQYF. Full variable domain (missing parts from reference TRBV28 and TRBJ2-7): DVKVTQSSRYLVKRTGEKVFLECVQDMDHENMFWYRQDPGLGLRLIYFSYDVKMKEKGDIPEGYSVSREKKERFSLILESASTNQTSMYLCASSSTRLAGVYEQYFGPGTRLTVT.

The CDR3 loop reads CASSKVGGGPDGFF. In DNA, the CDR3 is TGTGCCAGCAGCAAAGTTGGGGGAGGCCCTGATGGGTTCTTC. The chain links TRBV21-1 to TRBJ2-1; TRBD2 is taken as the D call from the table, unchecked against the DNA. TRBV21-1 is a recognized pseudogene. The CDR3 extends over 14 amino acids.

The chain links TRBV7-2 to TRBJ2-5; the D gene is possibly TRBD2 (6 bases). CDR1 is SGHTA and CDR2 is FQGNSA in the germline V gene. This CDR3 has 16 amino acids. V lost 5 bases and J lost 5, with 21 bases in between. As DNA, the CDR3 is TGTGCCAGCAGCCCCCGAGGGACTCCAAGTTCCGAGACCCAGTACTTC. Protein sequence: CASSPRGTPSSETQYF. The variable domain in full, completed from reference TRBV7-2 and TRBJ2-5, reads GAGVSQSPSNKVTEKGKDVELRCDPISGHTALYWYRQSLGQGLEFLIYFQGNSAPDKSGLPSDRFSAERTGGSVSTLTIQRTQQEDSAVYLCASSPRGTPSSETQYFGPGTRLLVL.

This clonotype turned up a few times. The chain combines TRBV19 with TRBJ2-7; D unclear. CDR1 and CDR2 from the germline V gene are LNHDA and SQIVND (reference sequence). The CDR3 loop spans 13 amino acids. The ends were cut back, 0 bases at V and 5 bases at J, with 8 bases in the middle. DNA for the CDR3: TGTGCCAGTAGTATAGATCGCAGAAACGAGCAGTACTTC. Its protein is CASSIDRRNEQYF.

The CDR3 bases are TGTGCCAGCAGCCAAGCGTCCGGTCCCGGGGAGCTGTTTTTT. Encoded protein: CASSQASGPGELFF. The chain carries TRBV14 and TRBJ2-2; the D is unclear. Germline loops: CDR1 SGHDN, CDR2 FVKESK. CDR3 size: 14 residues. With 1 base removed from V and 6 bases from J, the gap between germline ends came to 9 bases.